The clone carrying this T cell receptor (beta chain) was detected many times. The sample originates from a study of Graves' ophthalmopathy and Graves' hyperthyroidism. The CDR3 consists of 14 residues. V lost 2 bases and J 2 bases, leaving 10 bases between the germline ends. Amplification from RNA transcripts yielded the TCR beta CDR3 regions. An initial RT-PCR round employing HTBI primers preceded a second-round multiplex PCR. TCRdb re-derived calls from the multiplex PCR reads in MiXCR, one entry per CDR3 protein. The sample shows roughly 500,000 distinct CDR3 sequences, over 13% of them seen only once.

Material for sequencing was blood. V is TRBV12-3 or TRBV12-4 and J is TRBJ2-7; D possibly corresponds to TRBD2 (6 bases). This TCR was recovered from a woman aged 25 to 39 with Graves' ophthalmopathy. For the CDR3, the DNA is TGTGCCAGCAGTTTACCGGGACTTCCCTACGAGCAGTACTTC. This codes for CASSLPGLPYEQYF.